The 3 T cell receptor beta chains given below trace back to one sample, sequenced in a study of CD8+CD57+ T cells in acquired aplastic anemia. Researchers used genomic DNA as the template to profile TCR beta VDJ and CDR3. TCRdb called the reads again in MiXCR, with one record for every CDR3 protein. The sample comprises about 180,000 distinct CDR3 sequences, about 60% of which are singletons, and about 42% rests with the top ten. CD8+CD57+ cell expansion had been shown by flow cytometry in patients chosen for sequencing. The sequenced material came from sorted CD4+, CD8+, or CD8+CD57+ T cells (not recorded which) from PBMCs. The source of these receptors is a human donor with aplastic anemia.

The rearrangement uses TRBV14 and TRBJ2-7, with 9 nucleotides matching TRBD1. Germline V gene data show CDR1 as SGHDN and CDR2 as FVKESK. The CDR3 is 14 amino acids. The J segment lost 7 bases and the V segment lost 6 bases, leaving 10 bases of the junction unmatched. CDR3 coding DNA: TGTGCCAGCAGGTCCGGGACAGGGAGTCAAGAGCAGTACTTC. Translation gives CASRSGTGSQEQYF.

This clonotype was seen once. This chain links TRBV10-2 with TRBJ1-1; possibly TRBD1 for D (5 bases). The CDR3 loop spans 17 amino acids. CDR1 and CDR2 (germline): WSHSY, SAAADI. V lost 0 bases, J lost 1 base, and 15 bases lay in between. CDR3 nucleotide sequence: TGCGCCAGCAGTGAGTCGAGGCGGGACGGGCCGAACACTGAAGCTTTCTTT. Its translation is CASSESRRDGPNTEAFF.

This clonotype was counted ten times or more. This chain connects TRBV9 to TRBJ2-2; a possible D gene is TRBD1 (5 bases). Germline V CDR1 and CDR2: SGDLS, YYNGEE. The CDR3 totals 15 residues. Trimming shortened V by 3 bases and J by 7 bases, and 16 bases separated the two germline ends. The CDR3 nucleotides read TGTGCCAGCAGCGGACAGACTGAGAGTCTCGGGGAGCTGTTTTTT. Protein sequence: CASSGQTESLGELFF.